The 11 T cell receptor beta chains below all came from one sample that was sequenced in a study of shared clonotypes between healthy human individuals. Terminally differentiated effector memory CD45RA+ cells were left out of the naive CD8 fraction, which was CD45RO-negative and positively selected for CCR7. Only in-frame clones appear in the TCRdb table, and some are missing; sequencing was by immunoSEQ multiplex PCR. The sample shows about 2.1 million clones, about 94% of them seen only once. The specimen was naive CD8+ T cells from PBMCs. The receptors were gathered from a man younger than 35 in good health. Some clones in this sample may be carry-over from other donors' samples.

The chain carries TRBV27 and TRBJ1-1, with TRBD1 matching 7 bases. Germline values: CDR1 MNHEY, CDR2 SMNVEV (reference sequence). The CDR3 is made up of 12 amino acids. Trimming took 5 bases from V and 7 from J; bases not matched to a gene: 4. CDR3 bases: TGTGCCAGCAGTCACGGACAGGATGAAGCTTTCTTT. It codes for CASSHGQDEAFF.

V and J are TRBV19 and TRBJ2-5; 13 positions match TRBD2. This CDR3 contains 15 residues. Germline assignment: CDR1 LNHDA and CDR2 SQIVND (reference sequence). Trimming took 4 bases from V and 3 from J; bases not matched to a gene: 2. CDR3 nucleotides: TGTGCCAGTAGTAAACTAGCGGGAGGGGAAGAGACCCAGTACTTC. Translating gives CASSKLAGGEETQYF. Full variable domain (outside the CDR3, taken from reference TRBV19 and TRBJ2-5): DGGITQSPKYLFRKEGQNVTLSCEQNLNHDAMYWYRQDPGQGLRLIYYSQIVNDFQKGDIAEGYSVSREKKESFPLTVTSAQKNPTAFYLCASSKLAGGEETQYFGPGTRLLVL.

V and J are TRBV10-2 and TRBJ1-5, with D unclear. Germline CDR1 WSHSY, CDR2 SAAADI. Trimming cost V 2 bases and J 0 bases, with 17 bases left between them. The CDR3 runs 18 residues. The CDR3 sequence: CASSEGLNEWNSNQPQHF. CDR3 DNA: TGCGCCAGCAGTGAGGGACTGAATGAGTGGAATAGCAATCAGCCCCAGCATTTT.

This clone was counted a few times. V and J are TRBV6-1 and TRBJ1-2; possibly TRBD1 for D (6 bases). Trimming pared 6 bases from V and 5 bases from J, leaving 13 bases between. The CDR3 covers 13 residues. The V gene's germline CDR1 is MNHNS and CDR2 SASEGT. The DNA for the CDR3 is TGTGCCAGCAGGGGAGGACAGATTTATGGCTACACCTTC. This codes for CASRGGQIYGYTF.

This chain links TRBV7-2 with TRBJ2-5; perhaps TRBD2 as D (5 bases). The V gene lost 1 base and the J gene lost 5 bases, with 23 bases spanning the gap. Germline V gene data show CDR1 as SGHTA and CDR2 as FQGNSA. There are 18 residues in the CDR3. The chain's CDR3 is CASSLGGFGWESGETQYF. CDR3 bases: TGTGCCAGCAGCTTAGGGGGATTCGGGTGGGAGAGTGGGGAGACCCAGTACTTC.

This chain connects TRBV9 to TRBJ1-5, with D uncertain. The CDR3 has 13 residues. Germline V CDR1 and CDR2: SGDLS, YYNGEE. Trimming stripped 0 bases from V and 6 bases from J, with 7 bases between. In DNA form, the CDR3 reads TGTGCCAGCAGCGTAGGGGGTTTTCAGCCCCAGCATTTT. This sequence encodes CASSVGGFQPQHF.

CDR3 in DNA: TGTGCCTGGCGTCACGGGGACCGACTCTTCGAGCAGTACTTC. Encoded protein: CAWRHGDRLFEQYF. The V gene is TRBV30, the J gene TRBJ2-7; D may match TRBD1 or TRBD2 (5 bases each). The CDR3 loop spans 14 amino acids. Germline V gene data show CDR1 as GTSNPN and CDR2 as SVGIG (reference sequence). The germline V and J ends were trimmed by 5 bases and 6 bases, with 20 bases remaining between them.

The V call is TRBV5-6, the J call TRBJ2-3; no clear D. Germline V gene data show CDR1 as SGHDT and CDR2 as YYEEEE. V was pared by 0 bases and J by 2 bases, with 16 bases between. The CDR3 runs to 17 residues. CDR3 sequence reads: CASSLGKEITYTDTQYF. The CDR3 bases are TGTGCCAGCAGCTTGGGTAAAGAGATTACGTACACAGATACGCAGTATTTT. Full variable domain (rest looked up from reference TRBV5-6 and TRBJ2-3): DAGVTQSPTHLIKTRGQQVTLRCSPKSGHDTVSWYQQALGQGPQFIFQYYEEEERQRGNFPDRFSGHQFPNYSSELNVNALLLGDSALYLCASSLGKEITYTDTQYFGPGTRLTVL.

In the case of this clone: Other DNA variants within this sample encode the same CDR3. The chain has TRBV19 and TRBJ2-3; D gene uncertain. V gave up 4 bases and J gave up 0 bases, with 5 bases separating them. There are 13 residues in the CDR3. CDR1 LNHDA and CDR2 SQIVND come from the germline V gene (reference sequence). The CDR3 bases are TGTGCCAGTAGTACCCTTAGCACAGATACGCAGTATTTT. This translates into CASSTLSTDTQYF.

The chain couples TRBV27 to TRBJ2-7; D ambiguous. Germline V CDR1 and CDR2: MNHEY, SMNVEV (reference sequence). CDR3 length equals 11 residues. Trimming took off 6 bases at V and 5 bases at J, with 8 bases between the two ends. CDR3 DNA sequence: TGTGCCAGCAGAAGAGGCGACGAGCAGTACTTC. It translates to CASRRGDEQYF.

The CDR3 nucleotides are TGTGCCAGTAGTCCATCACCGGGGGGTATTCAGTACTTC. As protein: CASSPSPGGIQYF. The chain employs TRBV19 and TRBJ2-4; 7 bases map to TRBD2. V shed 5 bases and J 10 bases; nucleotides not matched to a gene: 8. The CDR3 totals 13 residues. The V gene's germline CDR1 is LNHDA and CDR2 SQIVND (reference sequence).